This T cell receptor (beta chain) was documented in a study of blood T cell repertoires in COVID-19. Original analysis: Reference gene primer amplification in the assay estimated nucleated cell counts. Generated by immunoSEQ multiplex PCR, the TCRdb table keeps only in-frame clones and is missing some. D and trimming come from the DNA, and the V and J calls and clone size come from that table. The sample holds 250,000 or so clones; around 90% are singletons and the top ten take approximately 2.9%. The study drew participants aged roughly 18 to 95 years from some 24 US areas. Participants' reported clinical history set cohort assignment. Per germline, CDR1 SGHKS and CDR2 YYEKEE (reference sequence). The CDR3 contains 16 residues. V was cut by 3 bases and J by 0 bases, with 13 bases left in between.

The V and J genes are TRBV5-5 and TRBJ1-3, with a tentative D call TRBD1 (6 bases). The sequenced sample consisted of PBMCs or T cells enriched from blood (not recorded which). This receptor was obtained from a man aged 40-50 years who had been exposed to COVID-19. CDR3 region: CASSSSLGGSGNTIYF. In DNA, the CDR3 is TGTGCCAGCAGCTCCTCCTTAGGGGGCTCTGGAAACACCATATATTTT. The whole variable domain, remainder taken from reference TRBV5-5 and TRBJ1-3, is DAGVTQSPTHLIKTRGQQVTLRCSPISGHKSVSWYQQVLGQGPQFIFQYYEKEERGRGNFPDRFSARQFPNYSSELNVNALLLGDSALYLCASSSSLGGSGNTIYFGEGSWLTVV.